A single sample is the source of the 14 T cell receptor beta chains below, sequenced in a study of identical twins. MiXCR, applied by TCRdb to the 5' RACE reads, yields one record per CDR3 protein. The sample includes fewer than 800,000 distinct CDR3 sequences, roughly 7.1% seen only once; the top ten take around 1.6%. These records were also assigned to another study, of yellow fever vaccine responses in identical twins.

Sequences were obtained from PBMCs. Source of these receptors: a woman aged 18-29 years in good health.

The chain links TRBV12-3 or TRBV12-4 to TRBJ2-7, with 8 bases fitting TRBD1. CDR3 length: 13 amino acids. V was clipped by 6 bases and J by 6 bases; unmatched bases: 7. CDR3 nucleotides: TGTGCCAGCAGACAGATTGACAGGGGCGAGCAGTACTTC. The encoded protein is CASRQIDRGEQYF.

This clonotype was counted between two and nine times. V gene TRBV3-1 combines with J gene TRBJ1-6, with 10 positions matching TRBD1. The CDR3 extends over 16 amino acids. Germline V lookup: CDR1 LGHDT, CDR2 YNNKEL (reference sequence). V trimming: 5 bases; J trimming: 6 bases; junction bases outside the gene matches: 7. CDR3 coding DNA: TGTGCCAGCAGCTACTCGGACAGGGGGGTTAATTCACCCCTCCACTTT. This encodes CASSYSDRGVNSPLHF.

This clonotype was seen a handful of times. CDR3 protein: CASSSGQGSGGELFF. The DNA of the CDR3 is TGTGCCAGCAGTTCTGGACAGGGTTCGGGCGGGGAGCTGTTTTTT. The chain joins TRBV12-3 or TRBV12-4 to TRBJ2-2; 8 bases align to TRBD1. This CDR3 contains 15 residues. Unmatched junction bases numbered 8, after V lost 4 bases and J lost 7 bases.

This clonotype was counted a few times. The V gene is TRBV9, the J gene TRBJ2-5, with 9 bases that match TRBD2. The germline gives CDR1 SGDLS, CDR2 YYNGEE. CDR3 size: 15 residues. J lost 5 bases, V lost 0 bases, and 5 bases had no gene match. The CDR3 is CASSVALAGVETQYF. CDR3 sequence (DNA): TGTGCCAGCAGCGTAGCTTTAGCGGGAGTTGAGACCCAGTACTTC.

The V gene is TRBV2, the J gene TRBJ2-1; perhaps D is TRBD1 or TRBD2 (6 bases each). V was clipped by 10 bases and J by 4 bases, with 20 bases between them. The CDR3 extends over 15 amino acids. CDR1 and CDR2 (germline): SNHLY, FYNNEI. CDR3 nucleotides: TGTGCCAAAAAGGAAGGGGGGTCTGGATACAATGAGCAGTTCTTC. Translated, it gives CAKKEGGSGYNEQFF.

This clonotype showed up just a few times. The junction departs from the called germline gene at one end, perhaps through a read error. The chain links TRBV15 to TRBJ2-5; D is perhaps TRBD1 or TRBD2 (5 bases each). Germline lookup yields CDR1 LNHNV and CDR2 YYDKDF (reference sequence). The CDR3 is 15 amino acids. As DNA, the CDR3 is TGTGCCACCAGGAGAGACCGGGACCACCAAGAGACCCAGTACTTC. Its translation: CATRRDRDHQETQYF.

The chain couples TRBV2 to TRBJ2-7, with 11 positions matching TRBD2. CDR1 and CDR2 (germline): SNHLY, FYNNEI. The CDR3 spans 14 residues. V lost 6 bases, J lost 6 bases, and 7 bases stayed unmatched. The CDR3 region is CASRSLAGAGEQYF. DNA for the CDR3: TGTGCCAGCAGATCACTAGCGGGAGCGGGCGAGCAGTACTTC.

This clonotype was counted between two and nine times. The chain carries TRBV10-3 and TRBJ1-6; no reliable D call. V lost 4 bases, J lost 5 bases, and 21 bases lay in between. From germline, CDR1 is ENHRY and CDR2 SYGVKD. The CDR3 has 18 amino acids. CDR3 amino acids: CAISGTLGGSANNSPLHF. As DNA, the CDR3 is TGTGCCATCAGTGGAACTCTGGGTGGTTCGGCGAATAATTCACCCCTCCACTTT.

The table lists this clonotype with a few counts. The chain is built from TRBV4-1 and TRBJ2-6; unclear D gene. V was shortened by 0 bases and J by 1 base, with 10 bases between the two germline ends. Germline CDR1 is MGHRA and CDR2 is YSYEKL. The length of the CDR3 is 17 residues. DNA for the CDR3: TGCGCCAGCAGCCAAGATGATTTCAGGTCTGGGGCCAACGTCCTGACTTTC. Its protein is CASSQDDFRSGANVLTF.

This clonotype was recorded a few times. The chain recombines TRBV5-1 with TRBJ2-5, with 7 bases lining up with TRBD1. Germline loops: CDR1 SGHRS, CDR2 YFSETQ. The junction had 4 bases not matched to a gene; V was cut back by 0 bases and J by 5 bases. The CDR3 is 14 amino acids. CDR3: CASSLVQGVETQYF. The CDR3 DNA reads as TGCGCCAGCAGCTTGGTTCAGGGGGTGGAGACCCAGTACTTC.

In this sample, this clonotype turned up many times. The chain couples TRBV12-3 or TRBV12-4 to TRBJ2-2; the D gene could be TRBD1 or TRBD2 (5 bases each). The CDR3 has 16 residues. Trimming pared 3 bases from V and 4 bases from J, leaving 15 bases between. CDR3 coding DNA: TGTGCCAGCAGTTTCCGGGGACGGAATCTCACCGGGGAGCTGTTTTTT. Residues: CASSFRGRNLTGELFF.

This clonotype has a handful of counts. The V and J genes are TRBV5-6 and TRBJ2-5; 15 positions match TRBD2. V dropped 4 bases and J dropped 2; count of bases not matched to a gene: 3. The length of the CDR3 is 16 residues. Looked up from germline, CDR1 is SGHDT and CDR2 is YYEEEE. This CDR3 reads CASSIGTSGGQETQYF. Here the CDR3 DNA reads TGTGCCAGCAGCATCGGGACTAGCGGGGGGCAAGAGACCCAGTACTTC.

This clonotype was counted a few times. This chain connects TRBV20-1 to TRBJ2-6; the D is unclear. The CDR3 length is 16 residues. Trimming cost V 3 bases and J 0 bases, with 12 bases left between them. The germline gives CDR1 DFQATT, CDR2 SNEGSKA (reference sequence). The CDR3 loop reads CSASSRAASGANVLTF. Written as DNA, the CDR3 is TGCAGTGCTAGCAGTCGGGCCGCCTCTGGGGCCAACGTCCTGACTTTC.

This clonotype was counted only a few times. In DNA, the CDR3 is TGTGCCAGCAGCCAAGAAGTCCCGGGGGGCGAGCAGTACTTC. This gives the protein CASSQEVPGGEQYF. The gene calls are TRBV3-1 and TRBJ2-7; 7 nucleotides match TRBD2. Trimming at V came to 0 bases and at J to 6 bases, leaving 5 bases not matched to a gene. The germline CDR1 and CDR2 sequences are LGHDT and YNNKEL (reference sequence). The CDR3 spans 14 residues.